This is a list of T cell receptor beta chains from one sample in a study of T cells after yellow fever vaccination. A single record per CDR3 protein comes from TCRdb applying MiXCR to the 5' RACE reads. The sample lists 120,000 or so distinct CDR3 sequences, approximately 8.4% occurring once. The source material was CD8+ T cells sorted from PBMCs, sampled on the day of the yellow fever booster vaccination. These receptors all stem from a man aged 18 to 30 who received the YFV17D yellow fever vaccine. Both conserved end residues are part of each CDR3. D genes are given only for firm matches. Clone size is shown for a subset of rows, as once, few, many or a class of expanded clone.

size | D | J | V | DNA | CDR3
. | TRBD2 | TRBJ2-2 | TRBV6-6 | TGTGCCAGCAGTTACGGGCTAGCGGGGAACACCGGGGAGCTGTTTTTT | CASSYGLAGNTGELFF
few | . | TRBJ2-2 | TRBV4-2 | TGTGCCAGCAGCCACAACACCGGGGAGCTGTTTTTT | CASSHNTGELFF
many | TRBD1 | TRBJ1-2 | TRBV4-3 | TGCGCCAGCAGCCAAGAGGGTGACTACAGGGGGGCCTATGGCTACACCTTC | CASSQEGDYRGAYGYTF
few | . | TRBJ1-1 | TRBV6-5 | TGTGCCAGCAGTCCTAGCAACAGGGTGATGGCAGAAGCTTTCTTT | CASSPSNRVMAEAFF
many | . | TRBJ1-5 | TRBV6-6 | TGTGCCAGCAGTTACTCTGGGTATAGCAATCAGCCCCAGCATTTT | CASSYSGYSNQPQHF
. | . | TRBJ2-7 | TRBV2 | TGTGCCAGCAGTGAATTCGGAACAGCTGACTCTCCATACGAGCAGTACTTC | CASSEFGTADSPYEQYF
many | TRBD1 | TRBJ1-5 | TRBV4-3 | TGCGCCAGCAGCAAAGGCCGGACAGGGGCTCAGCCCCAGCATTTT | CASSKGRTGAQPQHF
few | . | TRBJ2-3 | TRBV20-1 | TGCAGTGCTCTCGTGGCGTGGGGGCTCACAGATACGCAGTATTTT | CSALVAWGLTDTQYF
once | . | TRBJ1-2 | TRBV5-4 | TGTGCCAGCAGCTTGGGGGGGGCGCCCCCTATAGTTGGCTACACCTTC | CASSLGGAPPIVGYTF
many | . | TRBJ2-3 | TRBV7-9 | TGTGCCAGCAGCTTACCCCACTTCCCCCCGGGGGATACGCAGTATTTT | CASSLPHFPPGDTQYF
. | . | TRBJ2-7 | TRBV25-1 | TGTGCCAGCAGTGAATTGGAAAGGGGGGGTGCACCCTACGAGCAGTACTTC | CASSELERGGAPYEQYF
. | . | TRBJ1-4 | TRBV5-5 | TGTGCCAGCTCGGGGGCAACTAATGAAAAACTGTTTTTT | CASSGATNEKLFF
many | TRBD1 | TRBJ2-5 | TRBV15 | TGTGCCACCAGCATCGGACAGGGGGCGGTCTCAGAGACCCAGTACTTC | CATSIGQGAVSETQYF
few | . | TRBJ1-1 | TRBV7-9 | TGTGCCAGCAGCTTAGTCGGCGGGGACGCTGAAGCTTTCTTT | CASSLVGGDAEAFF
many | . | TRBJ2-2 | TRBV29-1 | TGCAGCGTTGGTGGCGAAAACACCGGGGAGCTGTTTTTT | CSVGGENTGELFF
few | . | TRBJ2-5 | TRBV4-3 | TGCGCCAGCAGCCAAGATCGGGGGCCGGAGACCCAGTACTTC | CASSQDRGPETQYF
. | TRBD2 | TRBJ2-7 | TRBV12-3/TRBV12-4 | TGTGCCAGCAGCCCTAGCGGGGATACCTCCTACGAGCAGTACTTC | CASSPSGDTSYEQYF
many | . | TRBJ2-7 | TRBV6-6 | TGTGCCAGCAGTTACGAGACAGCAGGGTACGAGCAGTACTTC | CASSYETAGYEQYF
. | . | TRBJ1-2 | TRBV29-1 | TGCAGCGTGGGGGAGGGCTATGGCTACACCTTC | CSVGEGYGYTF
few | . | TRBJ2-3 | TRBV4-3 | TGCGCCAGCAGCCAGACGACTCACACAGATACGCAGTATTTT | CASSQTTHTDTQYF
few | . | TRBJ1-1 | TRBV15 | TGTGCCACCAGCATGGCGGGGAACACTGAAGCTTTCTTT | CATSMAGNTEAFF
few | TRBD1 | TRBJ1-2 | TRBV7-9 | TGTGCCAGCAGCCGCCGGGACAGGGGCCTAGGTGGCTACACCTTC | CASSRRDRGLGGYTF
few | . | TRBJ1-5 | TRBV4-3 | TGCGCCAGCAGCCAAGATGGGGGGATACCCCAGCATTTT | CASSQDGGIPQHF
few | . | TRBJ2-1 | TRBV18 | TGTGCCAGCTCACCACTGTCGGGTGAGCAGTTCTTC | CASSPLSGEQFF
few | . | TRBJ1-2 | TRBV28 | TGTGCCAGCACCAAAAACAGAGTCCTCTCCTATGGCTACACCTTC | CASTKNRVLSYGYTF
many | . | TRBJ1-1 | TRBV20-1 | TGCAGTGCTAGCCAGGGTAGTGCGACTGAAGCTTTCTTT | CSASQGSATEAFF
. | TRBD1 | TRBJ2-1 | TRBV5-4 | TGTGCCAGCATAGGGGGCTTAAACGACTTAGCTAACAATGAGCAGTTCTTC | CASIGGLNDLANNEQFF
few | . | TRBJ2-7 | TRBV7-9 | TGTGCCAGCAGCTCGTGGAGGGCTGCCGGGTACGAGCAGTACTTC | CASSSWRAAGYEQYF
. | TRBD1 | TRBJ1-1 | TRBV9 | TGTGCCAGCAGCGGACCCGGGACAGGCCTGAACACTGAAGCTTTCTTT | CASSGPGTGLNTEAFF
few | . | TRBJ1-5 | TRBV4-2 | TGTGCCAGCAGCCAAGATGGGGCAGAGAATCAGCCCCAGCATTTT | CASSQDGAENQPQHF
. | . | TRBJ1-1 | TRBV12-3/TRBV12-4 | TGTGCCAGCAGTTCAACTCTCGGAACCTGGGTGGGTGAAAACACTGAAGCTTTCTTT | CASSSTLGTWVGENTEAFF
. | . | TRBJ2-7 | TRBV4-1 | TGCGCCAGCAGCCAAGATGCGAAAGAAACCTACGAGCAGTACTTC | CASSQDAKETYEQYF
few | TRBD2 | TRBJ2-1 | TRBV6-2/TRBV6-3 | TGTGCCAGCAGCCTAGGACTAGTGCCCAATGAGCAGTTCTTC | CASSLGLVPNEQFF
. | . | TRBJ1-6 | TRBV6-1 | TGTGCCAGCAGTGATGGCCGGCAGTTCAGCTCCTATAATTCACCCCTCCACTTT | CASSDGRQFSSYNSPLHF
many | . | TRBJ2-1 | TRBV6-2/TRBV6-3 | TGTGCCAGCAGTTACGCGCAAAGGTATGAGCAGTTCTTC | CASSYAQRYEQFF
. | TRBD2 | TRBJ2-3 | TRBV29-1 | TGCAGCGTTGAAACTAGCGCAGACGGCACAGATACGCAGTATTTT | CSVETSADGTDTQYF
. | TRBD1 | TRBJ2-2 | TRBV4-1 | TGCGCCAGCATGGGACAGGGAGGCGGCGGGGAGCTGTTTTTT | CASMGQGGGGELFF